These 2 T cell receptor beta chains originate from one sample sequenced in a study of immune evolution from preneoplasia to lung adenocarcinoma. The repertoire was sequenced with immunoSEQ multiplex PCR; TCRdb's copy has only in-frame clones and lacks some. The table has thousands of clones, around 85% seen once. Material: FFPE adjacent normal lung tissue. The receptors shown here come from an older donor with lung adenocarcinoma.

This chain uses TRBV28 with TRBJ1-1; tentatively, D is TRBD1 (5 bases). V was pared by 5 bases and J by 3 bases, with 19 bases between. Germline V gene lookup returns CDR1 MDHEN and CDR2 SYDVKM. The CDR3 covers 16 residues. CDR3 amino acids: CASSDRWGGWDTEAFF. The CDR3 DNA reads as TGTGCCAGCAGTGACCGTTGGGGGGGGTGGGACACTGAAGCTTTCTTT.

The gene calls are TRBV5-6 and TRBJ1-2; no clear D gene. The V gene's germline CDR1 is SGHDT and CDR2 YYEEEE. The CDR3 has 11 amino acids. V lost 0 bases and J lost 7, with 4 bases in between. CDR3 in DNA: TGTGCCAGCAGCTTGGCAAGTGGCTACACCTTC. Translation gives CASSLASGYTF.